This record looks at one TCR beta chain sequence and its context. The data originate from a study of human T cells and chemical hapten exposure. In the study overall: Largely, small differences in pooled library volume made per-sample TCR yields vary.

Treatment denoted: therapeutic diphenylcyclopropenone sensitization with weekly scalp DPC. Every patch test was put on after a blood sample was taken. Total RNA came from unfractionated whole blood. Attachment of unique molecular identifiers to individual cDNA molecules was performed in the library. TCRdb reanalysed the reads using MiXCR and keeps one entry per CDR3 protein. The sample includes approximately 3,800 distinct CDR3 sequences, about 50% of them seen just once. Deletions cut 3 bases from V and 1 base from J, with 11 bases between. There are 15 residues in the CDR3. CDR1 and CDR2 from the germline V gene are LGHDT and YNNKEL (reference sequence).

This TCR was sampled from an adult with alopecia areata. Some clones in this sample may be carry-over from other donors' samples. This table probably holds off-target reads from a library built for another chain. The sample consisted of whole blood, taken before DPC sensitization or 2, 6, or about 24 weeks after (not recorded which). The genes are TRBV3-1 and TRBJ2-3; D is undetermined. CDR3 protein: CASSQRTPGTDTQYF. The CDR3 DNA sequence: TGTGCCAGCAGCCAGAGGACGCCAGGCACAGATACGCAGTATTTT.